This is a list of T cell receptor beta chains from one sample in a study of blood T cell repertoires in COVID-19. Profiled with immunoSEQ multiplex PCR; TCRdb holds only in-frame clones, not every one. The sample has approximately 300,000 clones; roughly 82% are singletons. Sequencing was done on a sample of peripheral blood. These receptors were collected from a woman aged 45-65 years with acute or convalescent COVID-19. Both conserved end residues are part of each CDR3. D genes are given only for firm matches. The size of a clone is reported for some rows only, either as once, few or many, or as a class for expanded clones.

v_call	d_call	clone_size	j_call	cdr3_aa	cdr3_nt
TRBV7-3	NA	NA	TRBJ2-5	CASSLRGQETQYF	TGTGCCAGCAGCTTAAGAGGCCAAGAGACCCAGTACTTC
TRBV5-5	NA	NA	TRBJ2-7	CASTETREQYF	TGTGCCAGCACCGAGACTCGCGAGCAGTACTTC
TRBV6-5	NA	NA	TRBJ2-7	CASSYLWVGYEQYF	TGTGCCAGCAGTTACTTGTGGGTCGGGTACGAGCAGTACTTC
TRBV28	NA	NA	TRBJ2-6	CASSHLGGLGSGANVLTF	TGTGCCAGCAGCCACTTAGGGGGATTGGGCTCTGGGGCCAACGTCCTGACTTTC
TRBV19	TRBD2	NA	TRBJ2-1	CASRAGGLNEQFF	TGTGCCAGTCGGGCGGGAGGGCTGAATGAGCAGTTCTTC
TRBV15	TRBD1	NA	TRBJ1-5	CATSREVLQGANQPQHF	TGTGCCACCAGCAGAGAAGTGTTACAGGGGGCAAATCAGCCCCAGCATTTT
TRBV4-1	TRBD2	once	TRBJ2-7	CASSQYSGRTTYEQYF	TGCGCCAGCAGCCAATACAGCGGGAGGACGACCTACGAGCAGTACTTC
TRBV7-9	NA	few	TRBJ1-4	CASSLDPQEKLFF	TGTGCCAGCAGCTTAGACCCACAGGAAAAACTGTTTTTT
TRBV30	TRBD1	NA	TRBJ2-7	CAGTRDRETYEQYF	TGTGCCGGGACCCGGGACAGGGAGACCTACGAGCAGTACTTC
TRBV20-1	TRBD2	few	TRBJ2-5	CSASFPSGSGETQYF	TGCAGTGCTAGTTTTCCTAGCGGGAGTGGGGAGACCCAGTACTTC
TRBV28	TRBD2	NA	TRBJ2-3	CASSPRRLAGTSDTQYF	TGTGCCAGCAGCCCAAGGCGTCTAGCGGGGACCTCAGATACGCAGTATTTT
TRBV2	NA	NA	TRBJ2-5	CASRADQETQYF	TGTGCCAGCAGGGCAGACCAAGAGACCCAGTACTTC
TRBV5-1	NA	few	TRBJ2-1	CASSSASNEQFF	TGCGCCAGCAGCTCCGCTAGTAATGAGCAGTTCTTC
TRBV4-2	NA	once	TRBJ2-6	CASSQASLGTRFSGANVLTF	TGTGCCAGCAGCCAAGCCTCCCTCGGGACTCGGTTTTCTGGGGCCAACGTCCTGACTTTC
TRBV9	TRBD2	NA	TRBJ2-4	CASSVEPDPGLAGGWAKNIQYF	TGTGCCAGCAGCGTAGAACCCGATCCGGGACTAGCGGGAGGGTGGGCGAAAAACATTCAGTACTTC
TRBV6-1	TRBD1	NA	TRBJ2-7	CASSELTGGVHVYNEQYF	TGTGCCAGCAGTGAATTGACAGGGGGCGTCCACGTCTACAACGAGCAGTACTTC
TRBV7-9	NA	NA	TRBJ2-3	CASSFGWGSADTQYF	TGTGCCAGCAGCTTTGGGTGGGGCTCGGCAGATACGCAGTATTTT
TRBV18	NA	NA	TRBJ1-1	CASSGDTEAFF	TGTGCCAGCTCTGGAGACACTGAAGCTTTCTTT
TRBV27	TRBD1	NA	TRBJ1-2	CASSTYRDRNYGYTF	TGTGCCAGCAGTACATACCGGGACAGGAACTATGGCTACACCTTC
TRBV5-1	TRBD2	NA	TRBJ2-5	CASSLRYGGRSETQYF	TGCGCCAGCAGCTTGAGGTATGGCGGGAGAAGCGAGACCCAGTACTTC
TRBV29-1	NA	NA	TRBJ2-7	CSVDKQGLGDEQYF	TGCAGCGTTGACAAGCAGGGACTTGGGGACGAGCAGTACTTC
TRBV15	TRBD1	NA	TRBJ1-4	CATNPDRGLEKLFF	TGTGCCACTAACCCGGACAGGGGGCTCGAAAAACTGTTTTTT
TRBV6-5	TRBD2	NA	TRBJ2-5	CASSPSLAGEETQYF	TGTGCCAGCAGTCCCTCTTTAGCGGGAGAGGAGACCCAGTACTTC
TRBV5-4	TRBD2	NA	TRBJ2-7	CASSPELAGVHEQYF	TGTGCCAGCAGCCCTGAACTAGCGGGAGTACACGAGCAGTACTTC
TRBV6-6	TRBD2	NA	TRBJ2-3	CASSGQTSGSTDTQYF	TGTGCCAGCAGTGGCCAGACTAGCGGGAGTACAGATACGCAGTATTTT
TRBV18	NA	NA	TRBJ2-7	CASSPRQSYEQYF	TGTGCCAGCTCACCAAGACAGAGCTACGAGCAGTACTTC